The 14 T cell receptor beta chains listed next were all sequenced from one sample in a study of naive and memory T cell subsets. An equimolar mix of two oligonucleotides served as the beta constant-region primer for TRBC1 and TRBC2. The ligated cDNA underwent four PCR rounds using SP2 and nested alpha and beta constant-region primers. From the UMI-ligation and nested PCR reads, TCRdb called clonotypes with MiXCR, one entry per CDR3 protein. The sample comprises some 30,000 distinct CDR3 sequences, about a fifth of which are singletons, and 3.4% rests with the top ten. Material: effector memory CD4+ T cells from blood. As to subset: effector memory, CD45RA- CD27-. The source of these receptors is a human donor in good health.

V usage is TRBV2 and J usage is TRBJ2-6; D gene uncertain. From germline, CDR1 is SNHLY and CDR2 FYNNEI. V lost 7 bases, J lost 7 bases, and 20 bases lay in between. The CDR3 is made up of 16 amino acids. Written as DNA, the CDR3 is TGTGCCAGCACCTTTGAATGGCTCGCTCTAGCCAACGTCCTGACTTTC. This sequence encodes CASTFEWLALANVLTF.

The chain uses TRBV13 and TRBJ2-1, with 13 bases that match TRBD2. J gave up 4 bases and V 5 bases, and 5 bases lay outside the gene matches. From germline, CDR1 is PRHDT and CDR2 FYEKMQ (reference sequence). The CDR3 totals 16 residues. CDR3: CASSKGLAGVYNEQFF. DNA for the CDR3: TGTGCCAGCAGCAAAGGACTAGCGGGAGTTTACAATGAGCAGTTCTTC.

This clonotype is categorized as medium-sized (0.01 to 0.1%). V is TRBV4-2 and J is TRBJ1-5; D ambiguous. Germline V gene data show CDR1 as LGHNA and CDR2 as YNFKEQ. V gave up 0 bases and J gave up 4 bases, with 4 bases separating them. The CDR3 length is 13 residues. CDR3 in amino acids: CASSQDSNQPQHF. CDR3 nucleotides: TGTGCCAGCAGCCAAGATTCGAATCAGCCCCAGCATTTT.

This clonotype was seen ten or more times. The rearrangement joins TRBV7-2 to TRBJ1-5, with D unresolved. CDR3 length: 13 amino acids. Deletions cut 2 bases from V and 7 bases from J, with 9 bases between. Germline assignment: CDR1 SGHTA and CDR2 FQGNSA. CDR3 residues: CASSLIREQPQHF. The CDR3 coding sequence is TGTGCCAGCAGCTTAATAAGGGAGCAGCCCCAGCATTTT.

The CDR3 is CSVAWGPGLADSRPQETQYF. CDR3 DNA: TGCAGCGTGGCATGGGGGCCCGGCCTAGCGGACTCCAGGCCCCAAGAGACCCAGTACTTC. The chain combines TRBV29-1 with TRBJ2-5; weak D call: TRBD2 (7 bases). The germline V gene encodes CDR1 SQVTM and CDR2 ANQGSEA. This CDR3 comprises 20 residues. The V gene lost 6 bases and the J gene lost 1 base, with 33 bases spanning the gap.

This clonotype has only a few counts. For the CDR3, the DNA is TGTGCCAGCAGCCCTAAGGGGGAAAAACTGTTTTTT. Translation gives CASSPKGEKLFF. The J gene is TRBJ1-4, the V gene TRBV14; possible D gene TRBD1, 5 bases. Germline V gene lookup returns CDR1 SGHDN and CDR2 FVKESK. Trimming took off 4 bases at V and 8 bases at J, with 8 bases between the two ends. The CDR3 has 12 residues.

The chain joins TRBV6-1 to TRBJ2-5; TRBD2 aligns across 7 bases. In germline, CDR1 is MNHNS, CDR2 SASEGT. CDR3 size: 15 residues. The CDR3 protein is CTTRGGSVQKETQYF. The DNA for the CDR3 is TGTACTACTCGCGGCGGGAGTGTTCAAAAAGAGACCCAGTACTTC.

This clonotype has more than one count but fewer than ten. The chain has TRBV6-2 or TRBV6-3 and TRBJ2-3, with 9 bases fitting TRBD1. CDR1 MNHEY and CDR2 SVGEGT come from the germline V gene. V lost 2 bases and J lost 4; bases outside the gene matches: 7. This CDR3 contains 16 residues. As DNA, the CDR3 is TGTGCCAGCAGTTACAGCGGGACAGGGTTGTCAGATACGCAGTATTTT. Its translation is CASSYSGTGLSDTQYF.

The chain employs TRBV12-3 or TRBV12-4 and TRBJ1-1; D gene unclear. The CDR3 is 16 amino acids. The germline V and J ends were trimmed by 6 bases and 0 bases, with 17 bases remaining between them. The CDR3 DNA reads as TGTGCCAGCAGCCCTCGTTCAGGTTTGATGAACACTGAAGCTTTCTTT. Encoded protein: CASSPRSGLMNTEAFF.

This clonotype was seen at least ten times. V and J are TRBV19 and TRBJ2-1, with D unclear. V dropped 1 base and J dropped 2 bases, with 12 bases sitting between them. The CDR3 runs 16 residues. Germline V CDR1 and CDR2: LNHDA, SQIVND (reference sequence). The CDR3: CASSIGRAGAYNEQFF. The DNA for the CDR3 is TGTGCCAGTAGTATAGGCCGGGCCGGAGCCTACAATGAGCAGTTCTTC.

A few counts support this clonotype. The CDR3 spells CASSRGSRQGNTEAFF. The CDR3 coding sequence is TGCGCCAGCAGCCGTGGGTCCCGACAGGGGAACACTGAAGCTTTCTTT. The J gene is TRBJ1-1, the V gene TRBV5-1; TRBD1 aligns across 7 bases. CDR1 SGHRS and CDR2 YFSETQ come from the germline V gene. This CDR3 has 16 amino acids. The V and J ends lost 4 bases and 1 base, in that order; junction bases with no gene match: 10.

This clonotype was seen a handful of times. The V call is TRBV5-1, the J call TRBJ2-5, with D perhaps matching TRBD1 (5 bases). V was clipped by 6 bases and J by 1 base, with 13 bases between them. Germline CDR1 SGHRS, CDR2 YFSETQ. The CDR3 has 14 residues. For the CDR3, the DNA is TGCGCCAGCAACCAGGGCTCCCTCCAAGAGACCCAGTACTTC. It codes for CASNQGSLQETQYF.

There are a few counts of this clonotype. J is TRBJ1-3 and V is TRBV2; D uncertain. V lost 11 bases and J lost 1, with 15 bases in between. The CDR3 has 14 amino acids. Germline CDR1 is SNHLY and CDR2 is FYNNEI. CDR3 residues: CAATPAGSGNTIYF. The CDR3 bases are TGTGCCGCCACTCCAGCAGGTTCTGGAAACACCATATATTTT.

This clonotype showed up many times. V usage is TRBV28 and J usage is TRBJ1-4; possibly TRBD1 for D (6 bases). The germline gives CDR1 MDHEN, CDR2 SYDVKM. V was pared by 6 bases and J by 3 bases, with 29 bases between. The CDR3 totals 20 residues. DNA for the CDR3: TGTGCCAGCAGACACGGAAGCAGGGGTCCGAGGCGGTTTGCTAATGAAAAACTGTTTTTT. It encodes CASRHGSRGPRRFANEKLFF.